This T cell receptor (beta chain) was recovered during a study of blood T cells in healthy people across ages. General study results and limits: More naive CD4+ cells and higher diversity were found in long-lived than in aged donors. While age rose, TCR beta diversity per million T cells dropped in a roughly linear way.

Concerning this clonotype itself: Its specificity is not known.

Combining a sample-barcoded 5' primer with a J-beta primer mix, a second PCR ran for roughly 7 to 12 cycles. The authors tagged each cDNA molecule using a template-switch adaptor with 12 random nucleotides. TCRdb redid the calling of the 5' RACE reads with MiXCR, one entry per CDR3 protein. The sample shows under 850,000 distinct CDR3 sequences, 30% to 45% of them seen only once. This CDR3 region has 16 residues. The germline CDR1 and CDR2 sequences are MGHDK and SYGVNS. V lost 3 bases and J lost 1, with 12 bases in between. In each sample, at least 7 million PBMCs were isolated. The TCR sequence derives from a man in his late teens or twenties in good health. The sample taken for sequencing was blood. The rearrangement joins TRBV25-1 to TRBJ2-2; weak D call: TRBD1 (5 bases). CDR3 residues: CASSDPPDRNTGELFF. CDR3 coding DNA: TGTGCCAGCAGTGATCCTCCCGACAGGAACACCGGGGAGCTGTTTTTT. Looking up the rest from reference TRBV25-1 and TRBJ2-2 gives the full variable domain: EADIYQTPRYLVIGTGKKITLECSQTMGHDKMYWYQQDPGMELHLIHYSYGVNSTEKGDLSSESTVSRIRTEHFPLTLESARPSHTSQYLCASSDPPDRNTGELFFGEGSRLTVL.